This is a list of T cell receptor beta chains from one sample in a study of shared clonotypes between healthy human individuals. Repertoires were generated with immunoSEQ multiplex PCR, while TCRdb's copy carries only in-frame clones and drops some. The sample has under 1,100,000 clones; around four fifths are singletons. Specimen: memory CD4+ T cells sorted from blood. Receptors originate from a man between 18 and 35 years old in good health. Both conserved end residues are part of each CDR3.

V: TRBV4-1
J: TRBJ2-5
CDR3: CASRAVGEETQYF

V: TRBV23-1
J: TRBJ2-5
CDR3: CASSQSGTGGETQYF

V: TRBV6-1
J: TRBJ1-1
CDR3: CASSLYPQMNTEAFF

V: TRBV4-1
J: TRBJ1-5
CDR3: CASSLTGRRNQPQHF

V: TRBV5-1
J: TRBJ2-3
CDR3: CASSLQAGGDTQYF

V: TRBV7-9
J: TRBJ1-6
CDR3: CASQTERGSPLHF

V: TRBV5-4
J: TRBJ2-7
CDR3: CASSLSLAAVRRTEQYF

V: TRBV10-3
J: TRBJ1-2
CDR3: CAISDSPNSGYTF

V: TRBV5-1
J: TRBJ1-1
CDR3: CASKSQGAETEAFF

V: TRBV7-2
J: TRBJ2-1
CDR3: CASSRPGTGYNEQFF

V: TRBV5-4
J: TRBJ1-6
CDR3: CASSLAAGSNSPLHF

V: TRBV7-7
J: TRBJ2-2
CDR3: CASSLGHPDTGELFF

V: TRBV6-6
J: TRBJ1-2
CDR3: CASTREPSGYTF

V: TRBV7-2
J: TRBJ2-3
CDR3: CASSFPSGSGTDTQYF

V: TRBV5-1
J: TRBJ1-1
CDR3: CASSQGGGTEAFF

V: TRBV5-1
J: TRBJ2-1
CDR3: CASTPGGTSYNEQFF